The 6 T cell receptor beta chains given below trace back to one sample, sequenced in a study of blood T cell repertoires in COVID-19. The table came from immunoSEQ multiplex PCR; TCRdb's copy has only in-frame clones and leaves some out. The sample has just under 60,000 clones, roughly four fifths seen once. Sequenced sample: peripheral blood. These receptors all come from an elderly man with COVID-19, enrolled during active disease.

The CDR3 sequence is CASIRDSGANVLTF. CDR3 DNA sequence: TGTGCCAGTATCAGGGACTCTGGGGCCAACGTCCTGACTTTC. The rearrangement links TRBV19 to TRBJ2-6; D is possibly TRBD1 (5 bases). Trimming cost V 7 bases and J 0 bases, with 7 bases left between them. Germline CDR1 reads LNHDA; CDR2 reads SQIVND (reference sequence). The length of the CDR3 is 14 residues.

The J gene is TRBJ1-5, the V gene TRBV18; 12 bases are a match to TRBD1. With 3 bases clipped from V and 1 base from J, the junction kept 1 base outside the gene matches. There are 16 residues in the CDR3. The germline CDR1 and CDR2 sequences are KGHSH and LQKENI. CDR3 protein: CASSPGQGASNQPQHF. DNA of the CDR3: TGTGCCAGCTCACCGGGACAGGGGGCGAGCAATCAGCCCCAGCATTTT.

The rearrangement uses TRBV12-5 and TRBJ1-2; D perhaps matches TRBD1 (6 bases). CDR1 is LGHNT and CDR2 is FRNRAP in the germline V gene. Deletions cut 5 bases from V and 3 bases from J, with 13 bases between. The CDR3 has 14 residues. CDR3 sequence: CASGPGHMDYGYTF. Written as DNA, the CDR3 is TGTGCTAGTGGTCCGGGACATATGGACTATGGCTACACCTTC.

The CDR3 nucleotides read TGCGCCAGCAGCCAAGTAGGACTATACAGGGGGCCCCCCGAAGCTTTCTTT. Encoded protein: CASSQVGLYRGPPEAFF. This rearrangement joins TRBV4-3 to TRBJ1-1, with 9 bases lining up with TRBD1. V lost 1 base, J lost 8 bases, and 14 bases stayed unmatched. Germline V gives CDR1 LGHNA, CDR2 YSLEER. CDR3 length: 17 amino acids.

This clone has a single count. V usage is TRBV24-1 and J usage is TRBJ2-7; a possible D gene is TRBD1 (6 bases). The CDR3 sequence is 14 residues long. The germline V gene encodes CDR1 KGHDR and CDR2 SFDVKD. The V gene lost 5 bases and the J gene lost 2 bases, with 12 bases spanning the gap. The CDR3 DNA reads TGTGCCACCAGTGCCTGGGGGCCGACCTACGAGCAGTACGTC. Translated: CATSAWGPTYEQYV.

The chain carries TRBV4-2 and TRBJ1-2; 8 bases map to TRBD1. CDR1 is LGHNA, CDR2 YNFKEQ, per germline. The CDR3 runs 16 residues. Germline trimming cut 3 bases from V and 4 bases from J; bases unmatched to any gene: 10. This CDR3 reads CASSQGTGVTSYGYTF. The CDR3 bases are TGTGCCAGCAGCCAGGGGACAGGCGTAACCTCCTATGGCTACACCTTC.